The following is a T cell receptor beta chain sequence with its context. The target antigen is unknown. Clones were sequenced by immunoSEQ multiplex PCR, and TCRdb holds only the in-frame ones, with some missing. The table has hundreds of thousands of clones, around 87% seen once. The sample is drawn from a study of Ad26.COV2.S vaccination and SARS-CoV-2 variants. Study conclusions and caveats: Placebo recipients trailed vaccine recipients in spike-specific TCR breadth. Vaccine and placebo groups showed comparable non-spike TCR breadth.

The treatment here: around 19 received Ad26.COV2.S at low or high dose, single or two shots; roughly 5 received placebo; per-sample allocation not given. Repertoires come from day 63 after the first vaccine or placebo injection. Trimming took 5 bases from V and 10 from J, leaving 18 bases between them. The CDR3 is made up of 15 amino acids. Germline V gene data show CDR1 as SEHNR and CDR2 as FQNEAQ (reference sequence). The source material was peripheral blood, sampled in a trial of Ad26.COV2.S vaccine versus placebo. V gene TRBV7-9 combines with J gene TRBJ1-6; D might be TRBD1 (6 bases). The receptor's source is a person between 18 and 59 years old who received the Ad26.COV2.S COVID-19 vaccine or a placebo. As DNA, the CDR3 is TGTGCCAGCAGCCCCAGGGGAGGGGTAGGATCACCCCTCCACTTT. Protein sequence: CASSPRGGVGSPLHF. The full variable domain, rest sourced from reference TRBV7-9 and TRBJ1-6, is DTGVSQNPRHKITKRGQNVTFRCDPISEHNRLYWYRQTLGQGPEFLTYFQNEAQLEKSRLLSDRFSAERPKGSFSTLEIQRTEQGDSAMYLCASSPRGGVGSPLHFGNGTRLTVT.